Below, 30 T cell receptor beta chains from the same sample are listed, as sequenced in a study of shared clonotypes between healthy human individuals. In the naive CD8 group, cells lacked CD45RO and were positively selected for CCR7, so terminally differentiated effector memory CD45RA+ cells were left out. The table came from immunoSEQ multiplex PCR; TCRdb's copy has only in-frame clones and leaves some out. The data contain about 2 million clones, approximately 95% of them seen just once; the ten biggest clones take up 1% to 1.5%. The specimen sequenced was naive CD8+ T cells sorted from blood. The receptors stem from a man in his late teens or twenties in good health.

For this clone: Other DNA variants within this sample encode the same CDR3. The chain has TRBV19 and TRBJ1-5, with TRBD1 identical over 7 bases. This CDR3 spans 14 amino acids. From germline, CDR1 is LNHDA and CDR2 SQIVND (reference sequence). V lost 2 bases, J lost 6 bases, and 4 bases stayed unmatched. The CDR3 bases are TGTGCCAGTAGTATACGAGACAGGGCTCAGCCCCAGCATTTT. Amino acid sequence: CASSIRDRAQPQHF. Combining the CDR3 with reference TRBV19 and TRBJ1-5 gives the whole variable domain DGGITQSPKYLFRKEGQNVTLSCEQNLNHDAMYWYRQDPGQGLRLIYYSQIVNDFQKGDIAEGYSVSREKKESFPLTVTSAQKNPTAFYLCASSIRDRAQPQHFGDGTRLSIL.

The gene calls are TRBV11-1 and TRBJ1-4, with D maybe TRBD1 (5 bases). Germline CDR1 reads SGHAT; CDR2 reads FQDESV (reference sequence). Trimming removed 5 bases at V and 0 bases at J, with 10 bases between. CDR3 size: 15 residues. CDR3 nucleotide sequence: TGTGCCAGCAGCCAGGGCCTTGCAACTAATGAAAAACTGTTTTTT. This translates into CASSQGLATNEKLFF.

V is TRBV5-1 and J is TRBJ1-1, with D possibly being TRBD1 (6 bases). Looked up from germline, CDR1 is SGHRS and CDR2 is YFSETQ. Trimming took 5 bases from V and 2 from J, leaving 13 bases between them. CDR3 length: 14 amino acids. CDR3 DNA sequence: TGCGCCAGCAGAACCTCGGACAGTAACACTGAAGCTTTCTTT. Amino acid sequence: CASRTSDSNTEAFF.

The V and J genes are TRBV6-1 and TRBJ1-1; a possible D gene is TRBD1 (6 bases). The CDR3 runs 15 residues. V was cut by 4 bases and J by 0 bases, with 12 bases left in between. The V gene's germline CDR1 is MNHNS and CDR2 SASEGT. DNA for the CDR3: TGTGCCAGCAGTGTTACAGGGCTCATGAACACTGAAGCTTTCTTT. Translation: CASSVTGLMNTEAFF.

The rearrangement joins TRBV7-9 to TRBJ2-3; TRBD2 aligns across 8 bases. Germline V gene sequence: CDR1 SEHNR, CDR2 FQNEAQ (reference sequence). With V trimmed by 3 bases and J by 2 bases, 7 bases remained unmatched. The CDR3 runs to 16 residues. CDR3 loop: CASSLSSGGNTDTQYF. CDR3 in DNA: TGTGCCAGCAGCTTGAGCAGCGGGGGCAACACAGATACGCAGTATTTT.

This chain joins TRBV9 and TRBJ1-1; D gene unclear. Germline CDR1 and CDR2: SGDLS and YYNGEE. V was pared by 4 bases and J by 0 bases, with 10 bases between. The CDR3 contains 14 residues. CDR3 DNA sequence: TGTGCCAGCAGCCCCGACTTCATGAACACTGAAGCTTTCTTT. Encoded protein: CASSPDFMNTEAFF.

CDR3: CASSSRGDYEQYF. The CDR3 nucleotides read TGTGCCAGCAGCAGTAGAGGGGACTACGAGCAGTACTTC. The V call is TRBV27, the J call TRBJ2-7; D assignment may be TRBD1 or TRBD2 (5 bases each). Per the germline V gene, CDR1 is MNHEY and CDR2 is SMNVEV (reference sequence). The ends were cut back, 6 bases at V and 3 bases at J, with 12 bases in the middle. The CDR3 runs 13 residues.

As regards this clone: The identical CDR3 is also encoded by other nucleotide sequences in the sample. The rearrangement joins TRBV7-9 to TRBJ2-7, with 7 bases fitting TRBD1. The V gene end was trimmed by 3 bases and the J gene end by 0 bases; junction bases not matched to a gene: 8. The CDR3 consists of 16 residues. Germline V gene lookup returns CDR1 SEHNR and CDR2 FQNEAQ (reference sequence). The CDR3 loop is CASSLSYGTVSYEQYF. The CDR3 DNA reads TGTGCCAGCAGCTTGAGCTACGGGACAGTCTCCTACGAGCAGTACTTC.

This sequence joins TRBV10-1 and TRBJ2-1; 10 bases are a match to TRBD2. This CDR3 is built from 17 residues. V was pared by 3 bases and J by 5 bases, with 10 bases of the junction left unmatched. In germline, CDR1 is WNHNN, CDR2 SYGVQD (reference sequence). The CDR3 here is CASSEKSGRALDNEQFF. CDR3 bases: TGCGCCAGCAGTGAAAAAAGCGGGAGGGCCCTGGACAATGAGCAGTTCTTC.

The gene calls are TRBV5-1 and TRBJ2-3; TRBD2 matches 13 bases. Germline V gives CDR1 SGHRS, CDR2 YFSETQ. The CDR3 extends over 18 amino acids. The trim removed 3 bases at V and 5 bases at J, leaving 12 bases unmatched. The CDR3 is CASSSTSGRAVIGDTQYF. DNA of the CDR3: TGCGCCAGCAGCTCTACTAGCGGGAGGGCCGTTATCGGAGATACGCAGTATTTT.

V is TRBV27 and J is TRBJ2-2; D gene uncertain. The germline gives CDR1 MNHEY, CDR2 SMNVEV (reference sequence). The CDR3 has 14 amino acids. V was clipped by 6 bases and J by 3 bases, with 11 bases between them. The CDR3 loop reads CASRPESYTGELFF. The CDR3 DNA is TGTGCCAGCAGACCAGAGTCCTACACCGGGGAGCTGTTTTTT.

V is TRBV11-1 and J is TRBJ2-7; D might be TRBD1 (7 bases). Germline V gene lookup returns CDR1 SGHAT and CDR2 FQDESV (reference sequence). V was shortened by 4 bases and J by 5 bases, with 27 bases between the two germline ends. CDR3 length equals 18 residues. DNA for the CDR3: TGTGCCAGCAGCTCCTACCCGGAGCTAGGAGGGGGCTTGGACGAGCAGTACTTC. Translation gives CASSSYPELGGGLDEQYF.

V gene TRBV5-1 combines with J gene TRBJ2-7, with D unresolved. V was shortened by 0 bases and J by 7 bases, with 5 bases between the two germline ends. This CDR3 region has 11 residues. Germline CDR1 reads SGHRS; CDR2 reads YFSETQ. CDR3 residues: CASSLAREQYF. CDR3 DNA sequence: TGCGCCAGCAGCTTGGCGAGGGAGCAGTACTTC.

This rearrangement joins TRBV7-9 to TRBJ2-2; 9 nucleotides match TRBD1. The junction had 6 bases not matched to a gene; V was cut back by 2 bases and J by 8 bases. Germline lookup yields CDR1 SEHNR and CDR2 FQNEAQ (reference sequence). The CDR3 loop spans 15 amino acids. Here the CDR3 reads CASSLPGQGTGELFF. CDR3 sequence (DNA): TGTGCCAGCAGCTTACCGGGACAGGGAACTGGGGAGCTGTTTTTT. The whole variable domain, remainder taken from reference TRBV7-9 and TRBJ2-2, is DTGVSQNPRHKITKRGQNVTFRCDPISEHNRLYWYRQTLGQGPEFLTYFQNEAQLEKSRLLSDRFSAERPKGSFSTLEIQRTEQGDSAMYLCASSLPGQGTGELFFGEGSRLTVL.

The gene calls are TRBV12-5 and TRBJ2-7, with 10 bases aligning to TRBD1. The CDR3 is made up of 16 amino acids. Looked up from germline, CDR1 is LGHNT and CDR2 is FRNRAP. Unmatched junction bases numbered 16, after V lost 9 bases and J lost 5 bases. The chain's CDR3 is CARRQDRGQLFDEQYF. The CDR3 region has the DNA TGTGCTAGACGACAAGACAGGGGGCAATTATTCGACGAGCAGTACTTC.

Comments on this clone: The same CDR3 can be traced to other DNA sequences in this sample. This chain joins TRBV5-6 and TRBJ2-7; D is possibly TRBD2 (5 bases). Trimming stripped 2 bases from V and 4 bases from J, with 10 bases between. Per the germline V gene, CDR1 is SGHDT and CDR2 is YYEEEE. The CDR3 is 13 residues long. The CDR3 reads CASSFGGPYEQYF. The CDR3 DNA reads as TGTGCCAGCAGCTTTGGAGGTCCATACGAGCAGTACTTC.

A single count supports this clone. The chain has TRBV27 and TRBJ1-6; TRBD1 agrees at 7 bases. The V gene's germline CDR1 is MNHEY and CDR2 SMNVEV (reference sequence). Trimming removed 2 bases from V and 8 bases from J; junction bases left unmatched: 9. The CDR3 sequence is 16 residues long. CDR3 bases: TGTGCCAGCAGTTTACTCAGGGGGACAGTTTATTCACCCCTCCACTTT. Translating gives CASSLLRGTVYSPLHF.

With regard to this clone: The same CDR3 arises from other DNA sequences in this sample as well. The chain couples TRBV5-6 to TRBJ2-1, with 7 bases that match TRBD2. Unmatched junction bases numbered 0, after V lost 0 bases and J lost 6 bases. The CDR3 loop spans 13 amino acids. CDR1 SGHDT and CDR2 YYEEEE come from the germline V gene. CDR3 protein: CASSLAGGNEQFF. The DNA of the CDR3 is TGTGCCAGCAGCTTGGCGGGGGGCAATGAGCAGTTCTTC.

This clone was counted once. This chain connects TRBV30 to TRBJ2-7, with D possibly matching TRBD1 (6 bases). The CDR3 consists of 13 residues. Per germline, CDR1 GTSNPN and CDR2 SVGIG (reference sequence). The V and J ends lost 5 bases and 3 bases respectively, with 14 bases between them. In nucleotides, the CDR3 is TGTGCCTGGGCCGCCGGGACAAGCTACGAGCAGTACTTC. The encoded protein is CAWAAGTSYEQYF.

This sequence joins TRBV7-9 and TRBJ2-7; D remains unclear. The CDR3 totals 12 residues. The germline gives CDR1 SEHNR, CDR2 FQNEAQ (reference sequence). The V end lost 5 bases, the J end lost 6 bases, and 11 bases lay between the germline ends. CDR3 in DNA: TGTGCCAGCAGCCCAGTCCCCCTCGAGCAGTACTTC. Protein: CASSPVPLEQYF.

As regards this clone: The same CDR3 can be traced to other DNA sequences in this sample. The chain employs TRBV9 and TRBJ2-7; D may correspond to TRBD1 or TRBD2 (6 bases each). V lost 0 bases and J lost 2, with 9 bases in between. This CDR3 comprises 14 residues. The V gene's germline CDR1 is SGDLS and CDR2 YYNGEE. CDR3 sequence: CASSVDGGPYEQYF. The CDR3 DNA reads as TGTGCCAGCAGCGTAGACGGGGGCCCCTACGAGCAGTACTTC.

The CDR3 spells CASRPGTDGYEQYF. CDR3 coding DNA: TGTGCCAGCAGACCCGGGACCGACGGCTACGAGCAGTACTTC. V usage is TRBV27 and J usage is TRBJ2-7; D could derive from TRBD1 or TRBD2 (5 bases each). V lost 6 bases and J 3 bases, leaving 15 bases between the germline ends. The CDR3 consists of 14 residues. Germline V gives CDR1 MNHEY, CDR2 SMNVEV (reference sequence).

As DNA, the CDR3 is TGCGCCAGCAGCCGTGGCGATTATGGCTACACCTTC. As protein: CASSRGDYGYTF. The chain is built from TRBV4-1 and TRBJ1-2; no firm D call. This CDR3 spans 12 amino acids. Germline V gene sequence: CDR1 MGHRA, CDR2 YSYEKL. The ends were cut back, 4 bases at V and 5 bases at J, with 8 bases in the middle.

This sequence joins TRBV28 and TRBJ2-3, with D possibly being TRBD2 (6 bases). Trimming took off 5 bases at V and 3 bases at J, with 12 bases between the two ends. CDR1 MDHEN and CDR2 SYDVKM come from the germline V gene. This CDR3 has 14 residues. CDR3 protein: CASSTEEGTDTQYF. The DNA of the CDR3 is TGTGCCAGCAGTACCGAGGAGGGGACAGATACGCAGTATTTT.

The CDR3 bases are TGTGCCACCGGGGAAAGGGGGGAACTTCGTGGCTACACCTTC. Translation: CATGERGELRGYTF. The V and J genes are TRBV27 and TRBJ1-2; weak D call: TRBD1 (6 bases). The CDR3 length is 14 residues. V lost 10 bases and J lost 7, with 22 bases in between. Germline V gene data show CDR1 as MNHEY and CDR2 as SMNVEV (reference sequence).

V and J are TRBV5-4 and TRBJ2-7, with 7 nucleotides matching TRBD2. With 4 bases clipped from V and 5 bases from J, the junction kept 6 bases outside the gene matches. The CDR3 runs to 13 residues. CDR1 and CDR2 (germline): SGHNT, YYREEE (reference sequence). The CDR3 bases are TGTGCCAGCAGCCTGGGCGGGAGTGACGAGCAGTACTTC. Protein product: CASSLGGSDEQYF.

On this clone itself: Other DNA sequences from this sample encode an identical CDR3 as well. The V call is TRBV30, the J call TRBJ2-3; no reliable D call. The CDR3 consists of 12 residues. V was cut by 0 bases and J by 6 bases, with 7 bases left in between. The V gene's germline CDR1 is GTSNPN and CDR2 SVGIG (reference sequence). The CDR3 DNA reads as TGTGCCTGGAGTGTACTGGGGGATACGCAGTATTTT. This encodes CAWSVLGDTQYF.

The chain links TRBV27 to TRBJ2-1; D call uncertain. CDR1 and CDR2 (germline): MNHEY, SMNVEV (reference sequence). Trimming cost V 4 bases and J 2 bases, with 9 bases left between them. This CDR3 region has 14 residues. The DNA for the CDR3 is TGTGCCAGCAGTTCCGCAGCCCCCTACAATGAGCAGTTCTTC. It is translated as CASSSAAPYNEQFF.

V is TRBV6-1 and J is TRBJ2-7; D assignment may be TRBD1 or TRBD2 (5 bases each). The CDR3 contains 16 residues. The V gene lost 3 bases and the J gene lost 0 bases, with 15 bases spanning the gap. In germline, CDR1 is MNHNS, CDR2 SASEGT. CDR3: CASSEKGFGSSYEQYF. DNA of the CDR3: TGTGCCAGCAGTGAGAAGGGGTTTGGGAGCTCCTACGAGCAGTACTTC.

The chain uses TRBV7-9 and TRBJ2-5; perhaps TRBD1 as D (5 bases). The CDR3 is 16 amino acids. V was shortened by 4 bases and J by 2 bases, with 17 bases between the two germline ends. Germline CDR1 SEHNR, CDR2 FQNEAQ (reference sequence). CDR3 in DNA: TGTGCCAGCAGCTCCCTAAAGGGGCAGGGTCAAGAGACCCAGTACTTC. Translation: CASSSLKGQGQETQYF.